The clone carrying this T cell receptor (beta chain) was detected many times. TCRdb re-derived calls from the 5' RACE reads in MiXCR, one entry per CDR3 protein. The sample includes 350,000 or so distinct CDR3 sequences, 8.1% seen only once; the top ten take roughly 18%. The CDR3 is 13 residues long. Germline CDR1 and CDR2: SGHRS and YFSETQ. With 4 bases clipped from V and 9 bases from J, the junction kept 7 bases outside the gene matches. This sample was included in a study of T cells after yellow fever vaccination. This chain uses TRBV5-1 with TRBJ2-1; 7 nucleotides match TRBD2. Sequenced material: PBMCs, taken approximately 47 days after the first yellow fever vaccination. This sequence originates from a man between 18 and 35 years old who received the YFV17D yellow fever vaccine. CDR3 in amino acids: CASSHSGASEQFF. The CDR3 DNA is TGCGCCAGCAGCCACAGCGGGGCTTCTGAGCAGTTCTTC.